The 10 T cell receptor beta chains below all came from one sample that was sequenced in a study of identical twins. TCRdb called the 5' RACE reads again in MiXCR, with one record for every CDR3 protein. The repertoire holds roughly 1,500,000 distinct CDR3 sequences, around 29% seen once, with more than 0.25% in the top ten. What was sequenced was cord blood. The source is a newborn girl in good health.

This clonotype has a count of ten or more. This rearrangement joins TRBV4-2 to TRBJ1-2; D not resolved. The CDR3 spans 14 residues. Germline V gives CDR1 LGHNA, CDR2 YNFKEQ. V lost 1 base and J 4 bases, leaving 10 bases between the germline ends. This CDR3 reads CASSQVTGFYGYTF. CDR3 nucleotides: TGTGCCAGCAGCCAAGTAACGGGATTCTATGGCTACACCTTC.

This clonotype was picked up a small number of times. The J gene is TRBJ2-3, the V gene TRBV12-3 or TRBV12-4; D remains ambiguous. V was pared by 6 bases and J by 5 bases, with 12 bases between. The CDR3 totals 13 residues. This CDR3 reads CASSLDWGDTQYF. CDR3 nucleotide sequence: TGTGCCAGCAGCCTTGATTGGGGAGATACGCAGTATTTT.

This clonotype was counted only a few times. The CDR3 loop is CASSHRGERECGNEQFF. CDR3 nucleotides: TGTGCCAGCAGCCACAGGGGCGAGCGGGAGTGCGGGAATGAGCAGTTCTTC. This rearrangement joins TRBV3-1 to TRBJ2-1, with TRBD2 matching over 8 bases. From germline, CDR1 is LGHDT and CDR2 YNNKEL (reference sequence). The length of the CDR3 is 17 residues. Unmatched junction bases numbered 14, after V lost 3 bases and J lost 7 bases.

V gene TRBV28 combines with J gene TRBJ1-6, with D possibly matching TRBD1 (6 bases). This CDR3 comprises 15 residues. Trimming left V 4 bases short and J 4 bases short, with 11 bases between. Per germline, CDR1 MDHEN and CDR2 SYDVKM. CDR3 nucleotides: TGTGCCAGCAGTTCCGGACAGCCTTATAATTCACCCCTCCACTTT. Its translation: CASSSGQPYNSPLHF.

The sample holds a few counts of this clonotype. V gene TRBV25-1 combines with J gene TRBJ1-2; 9 bases line up with TRBD1. CDR1 and CDR2 (germline): MGHDK, SYGVNS. V lost 3 bases to trimming and J lost 7 bases; unmatched junction nucleotides: 3. The CDR3 sequence is 13 residues long. The CDR3 bases are TGTGCCAGCAGTGAGGGGACAGGGTTTGGCTACACCTTC. Translation gives CASSEGTGFGYTF.

At least ten counts were recorded for this clonotype. This chain uses TRBV7-9 with TRBJ1-2; 7 positions agree with TRBD1. With 1 base clipped from V and 6 bases from J, the junction kept 5 bases outside the gene matches. Germline assignment: CDR1 SEHNR and CDR2 FQNEAQ (reference sequence). The CDR3 is made up of 14 amino acids. The CDR3 loop is CASSLGTGVNGYTF. DNA for the CDR3: TGTGCCAGCAGCTTAGGAACAGGGGTAAATGGCTACACCTTC.

The chain couples TRBV20-1 to TRBJ1-4; 7 bases line up with TRBD1. This CDR3 spans 14 amino acids. V was pared by 1 base and J by 7 bases, with 6 bases of the junction left unmatched. Per germline, CDR1 DFQATT and CDR2 SNEGSKA (reference sequence). CDR3 region: CSARVAGGTEKLFF. In DNA, the CDR3 is TGCAGTGCTAGAGTCGCAGGGGGGACTGAAAAACTGTTTTTT.

This clonotype was seen repeatedly, ten times or more. The chain uses TRBV20-1 and TRBJ1-2; D is uncertain. Germline V lookup: CDR1 DFQATT, CDR2 SNEGSKA (reference sequence). V lost 6 bases to trimming and J lost 4 bases, with 9 bases between them. The length of the CDR3 is 11 residues. The CDR3 sequence: CSASGGYGYTF. Here the CDR3 DNA reads TGCAGTGCGTCCGGTGGCTATGGCTACACCTTC.

The chain employs TRBV28 and TRBJ1-1, with D hard to call. Looked up from germline, CDR1 is MDHEN and CDR2 is SYDVKM. Trimming stripped 3 bases from V and 1 base from J, with 6 bases between. There are 13 residues in the CDR3. The CDR3 is CASSFKPNTEAFF. The DNA of the CDR3 is TGTGCCAGCAGTTTCAAGCCGAACACTGAAGCTTTCTTT.

With regard to this clonotype: Being one base from a much bigger clone, this may be a read error. The gene calls are TRBV4-2 and TRBJ2-3; the match to TRBD1 covers 8 bases. CDR3 length equals 16 residues. Germline loops: CDR1 LGHNA, CDR2 YNFKEQ. The CDR3, as DNA: TGTGCCAGCAGCCAAGAGTCGACAGGGGTGACAGATACGCAGTGTTTT. Translating gives CASSQESTGVTDTQCF.